This TCR beta chain came from a study of blood T cells in healthy people across ages (dated by TCRdb to the mid-2010s). Notes on the research overall: In model experiments, template switching captured about one uniquely barcoded TCR beta cDNA molecule for every two T cells. Age-related changes in TCR beta repertoire diversity were measured in the study by deep sequencing normalized with unique cDNA molecular identifiers. The donors were divided into four age groups: young (average around 15 years), middle-aged (approximately 39), aged (approximately 62) and long-lived (around 87). Using the same blood draw, the study looked at two additional independent replicas of 1 million unique cDNA reads for two donors, one aged 18 to 30 and the other aged 80 or older. The study at large found these results: Estimates of total diversity based on one million sequenced T cells were considered lower bounds and underestimates. The CMV infection status of donors was not known, potentially confounding age-related changes in expanded clonotypes. Conclusive comparison of naive and antigen-experienced compartments was prevented by the profiling of bulk unsorted PBMCs. Compared with the aged group, more naive CD4+ T cells, fewer expanded clones and increased TCR diversity were shown by the long-lived group, suggesting age selection. A strong correlation was found between observed TCR beta diversity and the percentage of naive T cells measured by flow cytometry. As age increased, observed TCR beta diversity per million T cells dropped in a roughly linear way, and a significant reduction was already evident by age 40.

The library was produced with 5' RACE. The sequencer was an Illumina HiSeq 2500. The second PCR ran for roughly 7 to 11 cycles and used a J-beta primer mix along with a sample-barcoded 5' primer. A unique molecular identifier was introduced onto each TCR beta cDNA molecule by a template-switch 5' adaptor carrying 12 random nucleotides. Each sample yielded at least 2.5 million CDR3-containing paired-end reads. All of the RNA was converted into first-strand cDNA using the Mint cDNA synthesis kit, with a TRBC-specific oligonucleotide serving as the primer. After uracil-DNA glycosylase treatment, a first 18-cycle PCR used universal primers M1SS and BC2_uni_R on all cDNA. Under the source paper's analysis protocol: For normalization, 1 million high-quality reads, each with a distinct molecular identifier, were randomly selected from each sample. Instead of being binned into consensus sequences, reads that shared molecular identifiers were thrown out. MiTCR, run with a Q25 quality threshold and the strictest error-elimination algorithm, handled CDR3 identification, clonotype clustering and error correction. A nonparametric unseen species model using Euler transformation provided a lower-bound estimate of total TCR beta diversity. TCRdb ran its own pipeline on the public reads, namely fastp trimming at Q25 and MiXCR clone calling, and kept in-frame beta chains. CDR3 protein duplicates are merged, each entry listing the most common genes and DNA. TCRdb, not the original authors, processed these V and J calls. The sample table holds approximately 800,000 distinct CDR3 sequences, of which just under 25% were seen once. Of the sample, 3.7% is held by the ten largest clones.

This clonotype has more than one count but fewer than ten. The antigen this receptor binds is unknown. Per-base qualities were not stored, and no clone one base away is much larger. The donors were roughly 40 Caucasian individuals from Russia, aged roughly 6 to 90 years, who were systemically healthy. Approximately 11 milliliters of peripheral blood were drawn from each donor into EDTA-treated Vacutainer tubes. Ficoll-Paque density-gradient centrifugation was used to isolate PBMCs, with at least 7 million per sample. Total RNA was extracted from PBMCs with Trizol reagent, with at least 6 micrograms obtained per sample. For every donor, flow cytometry on a PBMC aliquot measured the percentage of naive CD45RAhigh/CD27high T cells. The sample also formed part of further work on T cells of mothers and their children. Reported in the second study: The donors were nine systemically healthy Caucasian individuals, made up of three mothers and their six children. cDNA synthesis consumed the entire amount of extracted RNA, loaded at around 1.4 ug RNA in each 15 ul reaction. In the second PCR, sample barcodes and 2-4 random nucleotides were introduced via the M1S primer. Each mother yielded over 9.5 million TCR beta CDR3 reads and each child some 3 million reads. TCR recombination output is similarly shaped by thymic selection in related and unrelated pairs, with a minor effect exerted by inherited differences. Normalized repertoire overlap was always slightly but never significantly higher in related than unrelated mother-child pairs. No persistent microchimeric T cell clones were detected, at a sensitivity of approximately 110 clones per million clonotypes. In the study, deep NGS was used to compare the TCR beta repertoires of mothers and children, and features distinguishing related mother-child pairs from unrelated individuals were sought. On average, the children were about 12 +/- 4 years old, while the mothers were approximately 41 +/- 4 years old. After adapters were ligated using NEBNext reagents, the libraries underwent 100+100 nt paired-end sequencing on an Illumina HiSeq 2000. To prevent cross-contamination, the mother and child libraries were prepared a month apart and were sequenced in separate runs. Each donor had between about 450,000 and 2,100,000 distinct TCR beta clonotypes identified. Naive TCR beta clonotypes were estimated from low-frequency clonotypes matched to each donor's FACS-determined naive share, without sorting.

The receptor was derived from a boy between 10 and 17 years old in good health. The specimen sequenced was blood.

Here is the DNA: TGTGCCAGCAGCTTTCTCACTAGCAGCTACAATGAGCAGTTCTTC. It translates as CASSFLTSSYNEQFF. The sequence links TRBV7-3 to TRBJ2-1; perhaps TRBD2 is the D gene, with 6 bases matching. The germline V gene specifies SGHTA as CDR1 and FQGTGA as CDR2. V is reduced by 3 bases and J by 3 bases, leaving a spacing of 12 bases between them. The CDR3 holds 15 amino acids from the cysteine to the phenylalanine. Only the CDR3 DNA stays, 45 bases, in frame from base 1. Reference TRBV7-3 and TRBJ2-1 genes cover what lies past the CDR3, so the full variable domain is GAGVSQTPSNKVTEKGKYVELRCDPISGHTALYWYRQSLGQGPEFLIYFQGTGAADDSGLPNDRFFAVRPEGSVSTLKIQRTERGDSAVYLCASSFLTSSYNEQFFGPGTRLTVL.